The subject of this entry is one T cell receptor beta chain. The record originates from a study of blood T cell repertoires in COVID-19. Study at large: Whether acute or convalescent, the COVID-19 samples came from the United States, Italy and Spain. From T cells, B-cell-depleted T cells, or PBMCs came the material, which was cDNA or gDNA.

The table came from immunoSEQ multiplex PCR; TCRdb's copy has only in-frame clones and leaves some out. The table includes under 140,000 clones, 60% to 80% detected once. Losses at the gene ends were 3 bases for V and 2 bases for J; bases not matched to a gene: 10. This CDR3 spans 18 amino acids. Germline CDR1 is LNHNV and CDR2 is YYDKDF (reference sequence). The receptor comes from a woman at least 80 years old with active or convalescent COVID-19. The V gene is TRBV15, the J gene TRBJ2-5; 12 bases fit TRBD2. Sequencing input: peripheral blood. CDR3 amino acids: CATSSFTGTSGLQETQYF. The CDR3 DNA reads as TGTGCCACCAGCAGTTTCACCGGGACTAGCGGGTTACAAGAGACCCAGTACTTC.